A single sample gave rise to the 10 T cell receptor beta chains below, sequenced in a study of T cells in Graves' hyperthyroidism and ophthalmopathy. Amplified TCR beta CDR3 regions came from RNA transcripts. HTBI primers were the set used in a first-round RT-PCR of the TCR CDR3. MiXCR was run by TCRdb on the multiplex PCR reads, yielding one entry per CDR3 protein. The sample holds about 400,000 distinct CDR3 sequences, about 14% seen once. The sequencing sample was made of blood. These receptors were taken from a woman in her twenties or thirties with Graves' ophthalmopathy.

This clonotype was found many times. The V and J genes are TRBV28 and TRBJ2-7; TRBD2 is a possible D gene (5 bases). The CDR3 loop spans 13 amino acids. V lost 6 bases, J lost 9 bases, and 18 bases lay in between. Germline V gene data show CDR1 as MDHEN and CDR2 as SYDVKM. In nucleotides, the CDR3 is TGTGCCAGCAGAATTGGTGGCAGTCGGGGGCAGTACTTC. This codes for CASRIGGSRGQYF.

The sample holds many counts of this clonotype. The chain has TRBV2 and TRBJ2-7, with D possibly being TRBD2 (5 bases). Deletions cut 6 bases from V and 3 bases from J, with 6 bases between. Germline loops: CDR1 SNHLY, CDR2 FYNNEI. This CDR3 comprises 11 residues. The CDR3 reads CASRDFYEQYF. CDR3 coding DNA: TGTGCCAGCAGGGACTTCTACGAGCAGTACTTC.

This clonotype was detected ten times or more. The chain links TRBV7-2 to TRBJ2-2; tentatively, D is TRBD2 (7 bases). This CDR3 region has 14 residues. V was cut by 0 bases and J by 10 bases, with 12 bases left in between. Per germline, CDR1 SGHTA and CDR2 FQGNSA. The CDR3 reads CASSLAGGPSELFF. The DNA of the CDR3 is TGTGCCAGCAGCTTAGCGGGGGGGCCTTCGGAGCTGTTTTTT. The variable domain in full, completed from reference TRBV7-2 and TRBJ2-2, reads GAGVSQSPSNKVTEKGKDVELRCDPISGHTALYWYRQSLGQGLEFLIYFQGNSAPDKSGLPSDRFSAERTGGSVSTLTIQRTQQEDSAVYLCASSLAGGPSELFFGEGSRLTVL.

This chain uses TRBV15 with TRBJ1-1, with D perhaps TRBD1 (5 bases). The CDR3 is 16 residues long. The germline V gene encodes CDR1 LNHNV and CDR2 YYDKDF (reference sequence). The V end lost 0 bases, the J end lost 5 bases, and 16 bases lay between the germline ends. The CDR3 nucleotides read TGTGCCACCAGCAGAGACGTAGGGCAGGGCGGGACTGAAGCTTTCTTT. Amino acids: CATSRDVGQGGTEAFF. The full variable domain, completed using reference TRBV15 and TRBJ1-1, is DAMVIQNPRYQVTQFGKPVTLSCSQTLNHNVMYWYQQKSSQAPKLLFHYYDKDFNNEADTPDNFQSRRPNTSFCFLDIRSPGLGDTAMYLCATSRDVGQGGTEAFFGQGTRLTVV.

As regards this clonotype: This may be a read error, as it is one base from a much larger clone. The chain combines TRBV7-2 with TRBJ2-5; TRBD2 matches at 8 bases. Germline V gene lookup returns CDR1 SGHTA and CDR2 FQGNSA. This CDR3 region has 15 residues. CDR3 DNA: TGTGCCAGCAGCTTAGGAGCGGGGGCCCAAGAGACCCGGTACTTC. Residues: CASSLGAGAQETRYF.

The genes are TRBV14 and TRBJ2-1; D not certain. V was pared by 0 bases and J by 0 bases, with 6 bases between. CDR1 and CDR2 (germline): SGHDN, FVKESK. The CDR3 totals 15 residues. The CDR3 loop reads CASSQEASSYNEQFF. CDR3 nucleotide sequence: TGTGCCAGCAGCCAAGAAGCGAGCTCCTACAATGAGCAGTTCTTC.

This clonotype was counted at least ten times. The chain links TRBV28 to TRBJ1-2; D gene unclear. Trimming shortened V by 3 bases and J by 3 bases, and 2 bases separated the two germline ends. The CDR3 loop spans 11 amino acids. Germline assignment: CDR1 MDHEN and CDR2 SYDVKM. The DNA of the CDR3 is TGTGCCAGCAGTTTGGACTATGGCTACACCTTC. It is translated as CASSLDYGYTF.

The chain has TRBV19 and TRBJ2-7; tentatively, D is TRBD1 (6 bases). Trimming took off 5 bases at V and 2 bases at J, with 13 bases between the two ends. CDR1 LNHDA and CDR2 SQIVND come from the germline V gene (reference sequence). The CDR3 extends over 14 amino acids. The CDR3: CASSSKGVPYEQYF. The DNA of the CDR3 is TGTGCCAGTAGTTCCAAGGGGGTTCCCTACGAGCAGTACTTC.

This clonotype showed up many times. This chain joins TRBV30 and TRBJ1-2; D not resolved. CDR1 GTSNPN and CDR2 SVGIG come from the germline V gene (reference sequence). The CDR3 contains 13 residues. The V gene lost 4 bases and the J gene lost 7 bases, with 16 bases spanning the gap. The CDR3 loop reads CAWKADGDGGYTF. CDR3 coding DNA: TGTGCCTGGAAAGCCGACGGTGACGGTGGCTACACCTTC.

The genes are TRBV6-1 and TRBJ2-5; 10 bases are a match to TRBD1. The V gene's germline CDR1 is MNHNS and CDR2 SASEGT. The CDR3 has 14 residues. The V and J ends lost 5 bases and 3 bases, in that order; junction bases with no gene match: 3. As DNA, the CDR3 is TGTGCCAGCAGTCGGACAGGGGGTAAAGAGACCCAGTACTTC. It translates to CASSRTGGKETQYF.